These T cell receptor beta chains were read from a single sample in a study of vaccination and CD4 T cells after COVID-19. Antigen specificity for these receptors is unknown. TCRdb re-called the PCR reads with MiXCR, one entry per CDR3 protein. The data hold some 8,900 distinct CDR3 sequences, with 35% to 50% observed a single time. The sample was CD4+ T cells from blood, cultured in vitro. These receptors came from a human donor in good health. Each CDR3 is given with its conserved first and last residue. The order of the fields is CDR3 protein, CDR3 DNA, clone size, V gene, D gene, J gene, CDR3 length. D genes are given only for firm matches. Expanded clones get a size class; other rows say once, few or many, or leave the size out.

CDR3: CASSPPGTGNSPLHF; DNA: TGTGCCAGCAGCCCGCCCGGGACAGGGAATTCACCCCTCCACTTT; size: .; V: TRBV6-2/TRBV6-3; D: TRBD1; J: TRBJ1-6; length: 15
CDR3: CASSHGTVAKNIQYF; DNA: TGTGCCAGCAGCCATGGGACTGTAGCCAAAAACATTCAGTACTTC; size: .; V: TRBV25-1; D: .; J: TRBJ2-4; length: 15
CDR3: CSVVVLPHRAPNEQFF; DNA: TGCAGCGTTGTGGTCTTGCCGCACAGGGCGCCGAATGAGCAGTTCTTC; size: once; V: TRBV29-1; D: .; J: TRBJ2-1; length: 16
CDR3: CASSLRRGLSYNEQFF; DNA: TGTGCCAGCAGCTTGCGGAGGGGTCTCTCCTACAATGAGCAGTTCTTC; size: .; V: TRBV7-2; D: .; J: TRBJ2-1; length: 16
CDR3: CASSLLGSGGEQYF; DNA: TGTGCCAGCAGCTTACTGGGAAGCGGTGGCGAGCAGTACTTC; size: .; V: TRBV7-8; D: .; J: TRBJ2-7; length: 14
CDR3: CASSYPGPGEQYF; DNA: TGTGCCAGCAGTTACCCCGGGCCGGGTGAGCAGTACTTC; size: few; V: TRBV6-2/TRBV6-3; D: .; J: TRBJ2-7; length: 13
CDR3: CATSRVDRDTEAFF; DNA: TGTGCCACCAGCAGGGTTGACAGGGACACTGAAGCTTTCTTT; size: few; V: TRBV15; D: TRBD1; J: TRBJ1-1; length: 14
CDR3: CSATWTGGSDTQYF; DNA: TGCAGTGCTACTTGGACAGGTGGATCAGATACGCAGTATTTT; size: .; V: TRBV20-1; D: TRBD1; J: TRBJ2-3; length: 14
CDR3: CSAPIGQPGGPQHF; DNA: TGCAGTGCTCCCATTGGGCAGCCGGGTGGGCCCCAGCATTTT; size: .; V: TRBV20-1; D: .; J: TRBJ1-5; length: 14
CDR3: CSAMGFSGNTIYF; DNA: TGCAGTGCCATGGGCTTCTCTGGAAACACCATATATTTT; size: few; V: TRBV20-1; D: .; J: TRBJ1-3; length: 13
CDR3: CASSSATGGWGYEQYF; DNA: TGTGCCAGCAGCTCAGCCACAGGGGGCTGGGGCTACGAGCAGTACTTC; size: few; V: TRBV7-2; D: TRBD1; J: TRBJ2-7; length: 16
CDR3: CASSQTTGRPILDGYTF; DNA: TGTGCCAGCAGCCAAACGACAGGGAGACCTATTTTGGATGGCTACACCTTC; size: .; V: TRBV14; D: TRBD1; J: TRBJ1-2; length: 17
CDR3: CASSLEDSPNTEAFF; DNA: TGTGCCAGCAGCTTAGAGGACAGCCCGAACACTGAAGCTTTCTTT; size: .; V: TRBV11-3; D: .; J: TRBJ1-1; length: 15
CDR3: CSAWNRGPLSLSGANVLTF; DNA: TGCAGTGCTTGGAACAGGGGGCCTCTCTCTCTCTCTGGGGCCAACGTCCTGACTTTC; size: .; V: TRBV20-1; D: TRBD1; J: TRBJ2-6; length: 19
CDR3: CASSPGGPGANVLTF; DNA: TGTGCCAGCAGTCCCGGCGGCCCTGGGGCCAACGTCCTGACTTTC; size: .; V: TRBV28; D: .; J: TRBJ2-6; length: 15
CDR3: CASSLDRDTGELFF; DNA: TGTGCCAGCAGCTTAGACCGGGACACCGGGGAGCTGTTTTTT; size: .; V: TRBV7-8; D: .; J: TRBJ2-2; length: 14
CDR3: CASSARGRGISGNTIYF; DNA: TGTGCCAGCAGCGCAAGAGGGAGGGGGATATCTGGAAACACCATATATTTT; size: .; V: TRBV11-2; D: .; J: TRBJ1-3; length: 17
CDR3: CASSSPIPQGLGGTDTQYF; DNA: TGTGCCAGCAGTTCCCCTATTCCACAGGGTCTGGGTGGTACAGATACGCAGTATTTT; size: .; V: TRBV6-2/TRBV6-3; D: .; J: TRBJ2-3; length: 19
CDR3: CASSIDRGQGSSPLHF; DNA: TGTGCCAGTAGTATAGATCGAGGGCAGGGGAGTTCACCCCTCCACTTT; size: once; V: TRBV19; D: .; J: TRBJ1-6; length: 16
CDR3: CASSDMGAGGREQYF; DNA: TGTGCCAGCTCGGATATGGGGGCAGGCGGTCGGGAGCAGTACTTC; size: .; V: TRBV2; D: .; J: TRBJ2-7; length: 15
CDR3: CASSTDRASGELFF; DNA: TGTGCCAGTAGTACGGACAGGGCTTCAGGGGAGCTGTTTTTT; size: .; V: TRBV19; D: TRBD1; J: TRBJ2-2; length: 14
CDR3: CASRSSSGRSTGELFF; DNA: TGTGCCAGCAGGTCGTCTAGCGGGAGGTCGACCGGGGAGCTGTTTTTT; size: .; V: TRBV6-1; D: TRBD2; J: TRBJ2-2; length: 16
CDR3: CAISEGGRTDTQYF; DNA: TGTGCCATCAGTGAGGGAGGACGCACAGATACGCAGTATTTT; size: few; V: TRBV10-3; D: .; J: TRBJ2-3; length: 14
CDR3: CASSFASGGNPYF; DNA: TGTGCCAGCAGTTTTGCCTCCGGGGGAAACCCGTACTTC; size: few; V: TRBV6-5; D: .; J: TRBJ2-5; length: 13
CDR3: CASSTLTGTGGGYTF; DNA: TGTGCCAGCAGTACCTTAACCGGGACAGGGGGTGGCTACACCTTC; size: few; V: TRBV6-1; D: TRBD1; J: TRBJ1-2; length: 15
CDR3: CASSLWAGGPSETQYF; DNA: TGTGCCAGCAGTTTATGGGCGGGAGGGCCATCGGAGACCCAGTACTTC; size: .; V: TRBV27; D: TRBD2; J: TRBJ2-5; length: 16
CDR3: CASSPPGTSGVRQYF; DNA: TGTGCCAGCAGCCCCCCCGGGACTAGCGGAGTTAGGCAGTACTTC; size: few; V: TRBV27; D: TRBD2; J: TRBJ2-7; length: 15
CDR3: CASSSPGGPQHF; DNA: TGTGCCAGCAGCTCACCAGGGGGGCCCCAGCATTTT; size: .; V: TRBV7-9; D: TRBD1; J: TRBJ1-5; length: 12
CDR3: CATSVGGLGGQYF; DNA: TGTGCCACCTCAGTGGGGGGGCTTGGCGGGCAGTACTTC; size: .; V: TRBV15; D: .; J: TRBJ2-7; length: 13
CDR3: CASSLGGTDTQYF; DNA: TGTGCCAGCTCCCTTGGGGGTACAGATACGCAGTATTTT; size: .; V: TRBV6-1; D: .; J: TRBJ2-3; length: 13
CDR3: CASSPGLAGGRITQYF; DNA: TGTGCCAGCAGTCCGGGACTAGCGGGGGGGAGAATTACGCAGTATTTT; size: .; V: TRBV27; D: TRBD2; J: TRBJ2-3; length: 16
CDR3: CASSHRDRWGNQPQHF; DNA: TGTGCCAGCAGCCACCGGGACAGGTGGGGAAATCAGCCCCAGCATTTT; size: .; V: TRBV5-8; D: TRBD1; J: TRBJ1-5; length: 16
CDR3: CSARDVKRGGNTDTQYF; DNA: TGCAGTGCTAGAGATGTTAAGCGGGGGGGCAACACAGATACGCAGTATTTT; size: few; V: TRBV20-1; D: TRBD2; J: TRBJ2-3; length: 17
CDR3: CASRGTANPGYEQYF; DNA: TGTGCCAGCAGGGGGACCGCCAACCCTGGGTACGAGCAGTACTTC; size: few; V: TRBV6-2/TRBV6-3; D: .; J: TRBJ2-7; length: 15
CDR3: CASTNPGQGSDTQYF; DNA: TGTGCCAGCACCAATCCGGGACAGGGGTCAGATACGCAGTATTTT; size: .; V: TRBV6-2/TRBV6-3; D: TRBD1; J: TRBJ2-3; length: 15
CDR3: CASSSRQANQPQHF; DNA: TGTGCCAGTAGTTCCCGACAGGCCAATCAGCCCCAGCATTTT; size: .; V: TRBV19; D: .; J: TRBJ1-5; length: 14
CDR3: CASSLKGENSPLHF; DNA: TGTGCCAGCAGCTTAAAGGGGGAGAATTCACCCCTCCACTTT; size: few; V: TRBV7-9; D: .; J: TRBJ1-6; length: 14
CDR3: CAWSFGGSAYEQYF; DNA: TGTGCCTGGAGTTTTGGGGGATCCGCCTACGAGCAGTACTTC; size: .; V: TRBV30; D: .; J: TRBJ2-7; length: 14
CDR3: CASSLGTAGHEQYF; DNA: TGCGCCAGCAGCTTAGGGACGGCCGGCCACGAGCAGTACTTC; size: .; V: TRBV5-1; D: .; J: TRBJ2-7; length: 14
CDR3: CASIMTSSSEQFF; DNA: TGTGCCAGCATCATGACTAGTAGTAGTGAGCAGTTCTTC; size: .; V: TRBV6-2/TRBV6-3; D: .; J: TRBJ2-1; length: 13
CDR3: CASSSVGLLNTEAFF; DNA: TGTGCCAGCAGCTCAGTAGGTCTATTGAACACTGAAGCTTTCTTT; size: .; V: TRBV14; D: .; J: TRBJ1-1; length: 15
CDR3: CASSPRGHNYGYTF; DNA: TGTGCCAGCAGTCCCAGGGGGCATAACTATGGCTACACCTTC; size: .; V: TRBV6-1; D: TRBD1; J: TRBJ1-2; length: 14
CDR3: CSGGQTGRVGYTF; DNA: TGCAGTGGAGGTCAGACGGGGAGGGTTGGCTACACCTTC; size: few; V: TRBV20-1; D: .; J: TRBJ1-2; length: 13
CDR3: CASSIRSTEAFF; DNA: TGTGCCAGTAGTATTCGAAGCACTGAAGCTTTCTTT; size: .; V: TRBV6-1; D: .; J: TRBJ1-1; length: 12
CDR3: CSAPPGGSSNSPLHF; DNA: TGCAGTGCTCCCCCCGGTGGGAGTTCTAATTCACCCCTCCACTTT; size: few; V: TRBV20-1; D: .; J: TRBJ1-6; length: 15